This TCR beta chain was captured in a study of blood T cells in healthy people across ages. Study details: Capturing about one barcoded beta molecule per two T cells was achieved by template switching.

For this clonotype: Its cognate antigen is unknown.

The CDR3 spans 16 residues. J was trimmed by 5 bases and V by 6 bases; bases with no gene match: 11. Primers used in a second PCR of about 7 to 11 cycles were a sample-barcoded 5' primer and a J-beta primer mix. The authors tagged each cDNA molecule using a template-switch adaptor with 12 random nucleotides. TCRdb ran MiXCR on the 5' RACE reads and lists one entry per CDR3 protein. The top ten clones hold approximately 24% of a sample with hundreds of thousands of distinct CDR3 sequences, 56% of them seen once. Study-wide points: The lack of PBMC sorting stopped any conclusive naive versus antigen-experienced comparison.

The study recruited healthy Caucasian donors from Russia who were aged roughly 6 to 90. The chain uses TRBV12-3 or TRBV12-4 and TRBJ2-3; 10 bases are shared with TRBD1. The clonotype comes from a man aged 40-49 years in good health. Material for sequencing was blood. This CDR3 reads CASRLVGTGVGDTQYF. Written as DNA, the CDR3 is TGTGCCAGCAGACTGGTCGGGACAGGGGTTGGAGATACGCAGTATTTT.